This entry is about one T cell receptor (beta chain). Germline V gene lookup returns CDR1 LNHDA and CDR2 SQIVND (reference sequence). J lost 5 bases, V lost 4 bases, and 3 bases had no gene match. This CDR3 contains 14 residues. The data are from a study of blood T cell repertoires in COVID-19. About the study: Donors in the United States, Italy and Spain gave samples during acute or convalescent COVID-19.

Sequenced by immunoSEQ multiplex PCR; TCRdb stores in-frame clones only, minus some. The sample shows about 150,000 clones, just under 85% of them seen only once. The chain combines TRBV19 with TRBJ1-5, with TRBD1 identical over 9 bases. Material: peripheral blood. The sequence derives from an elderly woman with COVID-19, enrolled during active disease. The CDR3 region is CASSRTGGHQPQHF. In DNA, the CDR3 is TGTGCCAGTAGTAGAACAGGGGGCCATCAGCCCCAGCATTTT.